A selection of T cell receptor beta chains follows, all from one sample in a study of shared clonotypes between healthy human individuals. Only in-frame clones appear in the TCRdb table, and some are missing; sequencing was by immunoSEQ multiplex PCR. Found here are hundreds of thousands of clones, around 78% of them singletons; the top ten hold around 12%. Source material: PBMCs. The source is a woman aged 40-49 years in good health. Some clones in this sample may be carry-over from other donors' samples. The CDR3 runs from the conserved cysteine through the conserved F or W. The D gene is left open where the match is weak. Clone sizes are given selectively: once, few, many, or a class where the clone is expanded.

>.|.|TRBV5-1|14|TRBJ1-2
TGCGCCAGCAGCTTGCAGGACCTCACCGTTGGCTACACCTTC
CASSLQDLTVGYTF
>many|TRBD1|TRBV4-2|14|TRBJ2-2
TGTGCCAGCAGCCAGGACAGGGAGGTCGGGGAGCTGTTTTTT
CASSQDREVGELFF
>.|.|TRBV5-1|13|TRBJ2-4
TGCGCCAGCAGCTGGGAGGGGGAAAACATTCAGTACTTC
CASSWEGENIQYF
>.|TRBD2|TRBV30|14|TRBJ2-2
TGTGCCTGGGACCTTGGGAGGGCTGTCGGGGAGCTGTTTTTT
CAWDLGRAVGELFF
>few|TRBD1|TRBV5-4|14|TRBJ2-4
TGTGCCAGCAGCCTACAGGGGACATCCAATCGTCTGTACTTC
CASSLQGTSNRLYF
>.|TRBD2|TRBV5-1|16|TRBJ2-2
TGCGCCAGCAGCGTACTAGCGGGAGCGAACACCGGGGAGCTGTTTTTT
CASSVLAGANTGELFF
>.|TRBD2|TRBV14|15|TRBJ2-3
TGTGCCAGCAGCCAAGGGCTAGCGGGGACAGATACGCAGTATTTT
CASSQGLAGTDTQYF
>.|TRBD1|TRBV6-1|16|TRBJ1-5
TGTGCCAGCAGTGATGGAGTCGGGACAGAGATAGGGCCCCAGCATTTT
CASSDGVGTEIGPQHF
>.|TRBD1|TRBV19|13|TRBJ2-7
TGTGCCAGTAGAGGGACAGTCTCCTACGAGCAGTACTTC
CASRGTVSYEQYF
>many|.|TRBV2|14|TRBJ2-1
TGTGCCAGCAGTGACGACTATGCTTCGGATGAGCAGTTCTTC
CASSDDYASDEQFF
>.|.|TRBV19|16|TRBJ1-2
TGTGCCAGTAGTATAGATCCTGGGATCTATTTTGCGGGCTACACCTTC
CASSIDPGIYFAGYTF
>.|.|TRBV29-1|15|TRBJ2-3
TGCAGCGCTGACAGGAGAGGGGGTAGCACAGATACGCAGTATTTT
CSADRRGGSTDTQYF
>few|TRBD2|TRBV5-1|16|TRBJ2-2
TGCGCCAGCAGCTTGGCTAGCGGGAGCCTCACCGGGGAGCTGTTTTTT
CASSLASGSLTGELFF
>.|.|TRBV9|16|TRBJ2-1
TGTGCCAGCAGCGATCAACCCAACAGGATTTTCGGTGAGCAGTTCTTC
CASSDQPNRIFGEQFF
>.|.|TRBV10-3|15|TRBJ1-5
TGTGCCATCAGTGAGCGGATGGGTAGCAATCAGCCCCAGCATTTT
CAISERMGSNQPQHF
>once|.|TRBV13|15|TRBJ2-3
TGTGCCAGCAGCGGAAGCGCTGCTAGCACAGATACGCAGTATTTT
CASSGSAASTDTQYF
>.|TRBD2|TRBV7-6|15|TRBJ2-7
TGTGCCAGCAGCAGCTCCGGGACTAGGTCCTACGAGCAGTACTTC
CASSSSGTRSYEQYF
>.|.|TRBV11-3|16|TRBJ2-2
TGTGCCAGCAGCTTAGATTACCGGATTGGGGTCGGGGAGCTGTTTTTT
CASSLDYRIGVGELFF
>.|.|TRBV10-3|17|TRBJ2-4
TGCGCCATCAGTGAGTCGAGGAGGGCCGGCCATCAAAACATTCAGTACTTC
CAISESRRAGHQNIQYF
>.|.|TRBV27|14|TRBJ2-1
TGTGCCAGCAGTTTACGGGGACTCTACAATGAGCAGTTCTTC
CASSLRGLYNEQFF
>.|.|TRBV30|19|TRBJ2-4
TGTGCCTGGAGTGGGGCAGGCTCTGGGGTAGGACTAGCCAAAAACATTCAGTACTTC
CAWSGAGSGVGLAKNIQYF
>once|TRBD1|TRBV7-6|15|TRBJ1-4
TGTGCCAGCAGCTTTTGGACAGGAGAAAATGAAAAACTGTTTTTT
CASSFWTGENEKLFF
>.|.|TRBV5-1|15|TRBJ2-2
TGCGCCAGCAGCTTGGATCCTCTCTTGTACGGGGAGCTGTTTTTT
CASSLDPLLYGELFF
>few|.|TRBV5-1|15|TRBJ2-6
TGCGCCAGCAGCCCGGGGGTAGGTGGGGCCAACGTCCTGACTTTC
CASSPGVGGANVLTF
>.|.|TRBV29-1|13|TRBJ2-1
TGCAGCGCCGCTAGGACCATCTACAATGAGCAGTTCTTC
CSAARTIYNEQFF
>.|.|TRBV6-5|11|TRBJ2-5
TGTGCCAGCAGTGAAGGCACTACCAAATACTTC
CASSEGTTKYF
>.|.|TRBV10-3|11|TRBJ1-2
TGTGCCATCAGTGAGTCGTATGGCTACACCTTC
CAISESYGYTF
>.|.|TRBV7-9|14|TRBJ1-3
TGTGCCAGCAGCTCCGAGGGGGGGGGAGACACCATATATTTT
CASSSEGGGDTIYF
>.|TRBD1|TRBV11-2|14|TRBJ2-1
TGTGCCAGCAGCTTTCGACAGGGGGCGGATACGCAGTTCTTC
CASSFRQGADTQFF
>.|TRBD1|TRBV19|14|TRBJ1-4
TGTGCCAGTAGTACCCAGACAGGGAATGAAAAACTGTTTTTT
CASSTQTGNEKLFF
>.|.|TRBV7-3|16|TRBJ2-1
TGTGCCAGCAGCTTAAGTGCCGAGCGGGCAAACAAAGAGCAGTTCTTC
CASSLSAERANKEQFF
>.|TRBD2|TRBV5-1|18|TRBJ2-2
TGCGCCAGCAGCTTGGCCTCTAGACTAGCGGGGGTCCCCGGGGAGCTGTTTTTT
CASSLASRLAGVPGELFF
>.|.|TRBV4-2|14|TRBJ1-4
TGTGCCAGCAGTCGTGAGTGGGGGCGGGAAAAACTGTTTTTT
CASSREWGREKLFF
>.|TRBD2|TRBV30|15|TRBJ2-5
TGTGCCTGGAGTGTAGGTCTAGCGGGAGGAGAGACCCAGTACTTC
CAWSVGLAGGETQYF
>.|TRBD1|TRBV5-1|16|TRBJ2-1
TGCGCCAGCAGCCCCGATGCGACAGGGTCCCACAATGAGCAGTTCTTC
CASSPDATGSHNEQFF
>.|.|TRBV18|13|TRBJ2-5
TGTGCCAGCTCACCACGACATCAAGAGACCCAGTACTTC
CASSPRHQETQYF
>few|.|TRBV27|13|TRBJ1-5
TGTGCCAGCAGTCTATCGGGCAATCAGCCCCAGCATTTT
CASSLSGNQPQHF
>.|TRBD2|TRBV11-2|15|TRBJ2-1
TGTGCCAGCAGCGCAGGACTAGCGGGGGACAATGAGCAGTTCTTC
CASSAGLAGDNEQFF
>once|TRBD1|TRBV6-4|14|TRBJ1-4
TGTGCCAGCAGTGCGACAGGGGGCCGGGAAAAACTGTTTTTT
CASSATGGREKLFF
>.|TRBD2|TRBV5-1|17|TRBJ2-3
TGCGCCAGCAGCTACGGACTAGCGGGAGTCTTCGCAGATACGCAGTATTTT
CASSYGLAGVFADTQYF
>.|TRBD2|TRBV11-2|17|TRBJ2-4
TGTGCCAGCCGCACCATTAGCGGGAGGCGGACCAAAAACATTCAGTACTTC
CASRTISGRRTKNIQYF
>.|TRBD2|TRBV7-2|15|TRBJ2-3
TGTGCCAGCAGCTGGGGGGGAGCCATGGCAGATACGCAGTATTTT
CASSWGGAMADTQYF
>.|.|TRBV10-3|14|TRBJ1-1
TGTGCCATCAGTGCCACGCGGGACGGGACTGAAGCTTTCTTT
CAISATRDGTEAFF
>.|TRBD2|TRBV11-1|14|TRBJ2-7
TGTGCCAGCAGCTTGGGACTAGCGGGCGACGAGCAGTACTTC
CASSLGLAGDEQYF
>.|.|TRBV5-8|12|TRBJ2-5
TGTGCCAGCAGCTCCCAGAGGGAGACCCAGTACTTC
CASSSQRETQYF
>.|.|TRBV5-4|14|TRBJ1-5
TGTGCCAGCAGCCCTGGACCTATGAGGCAGCCCCAGCATTTT
CASSPGPMRQPQHF